A selection of T cell receptor beta chains follows, all from one sample in a study of Graves' ophthalmopathy and Graves' hyperthyroidism. TCRdb fed the multiplex PCR reads into MiXCR, producing one record per CDR3 protein. This table has under 250,000 distinct CDR3 sequences, roughly 21% appearing once. Sequences were obtained from peripheral blood. The source is a woman aged 45-65 years with Graves' ophthalmopathy. CDR3s include the opening cysteine and the closing phenylalanine or tryptophan. D genes are given only for firm matches. Some rows have no size entry. The others give once, few or many, or a class for an expanded clone.

size	V	D	J	DNA	CDR3
once	TRBV6-1	.	TRBJ1-6	TGTGCCAGCCGGGGGACGGATCTAAACTCCTATAATTCACCCCTCCACTTT	CASRGTDLNSYNSPLHF
many	TRBV20-1	.	TRBJ2-7	TGCAGTGCTAGGACTAATACCTACGAGCAGTACTTC	CSARTNTYEQYF
.	TRBV6-2/TRBV6-3	TRBD2	TRBJ2-7	TGTGCCAGCAGTTCAGGGACTAACAACGAGCAGTACTTC	CASSSGTNNEQYF
.	TRBV15	TRBD1	TRBJ1-1	TGTGCCACCAGCAGAGAGGACAGGGATCGCACTGAAGCTTTCTTT	CATSREDRDRTEAFF
many	TRBV9	.	TRBJ2-7	TGTGCCAGCAGCGTAGGTAACGAGCAGTACTTC	CASSVGNEQYF
few	TRBV11-2	.	TRBJ2-5	TGTGCCAGCAACCACGGACTAACGAATAAAGAGACACAGTACTTC	CASNHGLTNKETQYF
many	TRBV12-3/TRBV12-4	.	TRBJ1-3	TGTGCCAGCAGAACAGGCTCTGGAAACACCATATATTTT	CASRTGSGNTIYF
.	TRBV20-1	TRBD1	TRBJ2-1	TGCAGTGCCGCGACCGGGACAGGGAAAAATGAGCAGTTCTTC	CSAATGTGKNEQFF
.	TRBV6-5	.	TRBJ1-2	TGTGCCAGCAAGTTAGGCAGTTCTTTATATGGCTACACCTTC	CASKLGSSLYGYTF
few	TRBV5-1	.	TRBJ2-7	TGCGCCAGCAGCCTTATCCAGACTAGCTCCTACGAGCAGTACTTC	CASSLIQTSSYEQYF
.	TRBV6-1	.	TRBJ1-5	TGTGCCAGCAGGAGAGAGTGGAATCAGCCCCAGCATTTT	CASRREWNQPQHF
once	TRBV28	.	TRBJ1-3	TGTGCCAGCAGTTTTTCAGCGTCTGGAAACACCATATATTTT	CASSFSASGNTIYF
many	TRBV19	TRBD1	TRBJ1-1	TGTGCCAGTACCCTCAGACAGGGGGCGGGGAACACTGAAGCTTTCTTT	CASTLRQGAGNTEAFF
many	TRBV5-5	.	TRBJ2-5	TGTGCCAGCAGCACCACAGCGGTCCAAGAGACCCAGTACTTC	CASSTTAVQETQYF
many	TRBV5-1	.	TRBJ2-7	TGCGCCAGCAGCCCCGTCGGGGAGGGGGGCTACGAGCAGTACTTC	CASSPVGEGGYEQYF
many	TRBV19	.	TRBJ1-6	TGTGCCAGTAGTATGGGGCAGGGTAATTCACCCCTCCACTTT	CASSMGQGNSPLHF
many	TRBV18	.	TRBJ1-1	TGTGCCAGCTCACCCGGGGAATGGACTGAAGCTTTCTTT	CASSPGEWTEAFF
medium-sized	TRBV12-3/TRBV12-4	TRBD2	TRBJ2-5	TGTGCCAGCAGCCGAGCGGGACTCCAAGAGACCCAGTACTTC	CASSRAGLQETQYF
many	TRBV5-1	TRBD2	TRBJ2-7	TGCGCCAGCAGCATTGATGCTAGCGGTTTCTACGAGCAGTACTTC	CASSIDASGFYEQYF
.	TRBV12-3/TRBV12-4	TRBD1	TRBJ1-6	TGTGCCAGCAGCCAAAAGGGACAGGGGGTGCTAAATTCACCCCTCCACTTT	CASSQKGQGVLNSPLHF
few	TRBV24-1	.	TRBJ1-6	TGTGCCACCAGTGACCCCCGGTGGACAGACTCCCTCCACTTT	CATSDPRWTDSLHF
few	TRBV18	TRBD1	TRBJ1-2	TGTGCCAGCTCACCGGGACAGACAATCCCCGGGCATGGCTACACCTTC	CASSPGQTIPGHGYTF
many	TRBV24-1	TRBD1	TRBJ1-2	TGTGCCACCAGTGCCACCGCTGGGACAGGGCTTAACTATGGCTACACCTTC	CATSATAGTGLNYGYTF
few	TRBV2	.	TRBJ1-3	TGTGCCAGCAGTGAGACTGGAAACACCATATATTTT	CASSETGNTIYF
once	TRBV7-8	.	TRBJ2-2	TGTGCCAGCAGCTTAGTCGGGAAGAACACCGGGGAGCTGTTTTTT	CASSLVGKNTGELFF
many	TRBV12-3/TRBV12-4	.	TRBJ1-1	TGTGCCAGCAGTTTCGCCGGAGGGACTGAAGCTTTCTTT	CASSFAGGTEAFF
many	TRBV29-1	.	TRBJ2-5	TGCAGCGTTCGAGTCGGGGAGACCCAGTACTTC	CSVRVGETQYF
few	TRBV14	TRBD2	TRBJ2-7	TGTGCCAGCAAGGCTAGCGGGAAAAGTTTGGACGAGCAGTACTTC	CASKASGKSLDEQYF
many	TRBV27	TRBD1	TRBJ1-1	TGTGCCAGCAGTTCCTGGACAGGACTGAACACTGAAGCTTTCTTT	CASSSWTGLNTEAFF
many	TRBV5-6	TRBD1	TRBJ1-3	TGTGCCAGCAGCTGGGAGACAGGGGGCGTTGGAAACACCATATATTTT	CASSWETGGVGNTIYF
.	TRBV24-1	.	TRBJ2-7	TGTGCCTCCCTCGTGTTGGCTATTTCCTACGAGCAGTACTTC	CASLVLAISYEQYF
once	TRBV12-3/TRBV12-4	TRBD1	TRBJ1-6	TGTGCCAGCAGTTTGAGGCCGGGACAGATCTTTCATTCACCCCTCCACTTT	CASSLRPGQIFHSPLHF
many	TRBV20-1	TRBD2	TRBJ2-5	TGCAGTGCTACCGGGACTAGGGTAGAGACCCAGTACTTC	CSATGTRVETQYF
.	TRBV5-1	.	TRBJ1-6	TGCGCCAGCAGCTTGGGGGTCAGGTTGATTAATTCACCCCTCCACTTT	CASSLGVRLINSPLHF
few	TRBV4-1	.	TRBJ2-7	TGCGCCAGCAGCCAAGAGGGGCCCGGGGACGAGCAGTACTTC	CASSQEGPGDEQYF
many	TRBV27	.	TRBJ2-2	TGTGCCAGCAGTTTATCGGGCGGGGAGCTGTTTTTT	CASSLSGGELFF
many	TRBV19	TRBD1	TRBJ2-7	TGTGCCAGTAGTGTGGGACAGCACCCCTACGAGCAGTACTTC	CASSVGQHPYEQYF
many	TRBV6-1	.	TRBJ1-6	TGTGCCAGCAGAGAAGGACTTTCACCCCTCCACTTT	CASREGLSPLHF
.	TRBV6-1	.	TRBJ2-7	TGTGCCAGCAGTGAAATTTCCGTGGTTCGCTCCTACGAGCAGTACTTC	CASSEISVVRSYEQYF
many	TRBV6-5	.	TRBJ1-3	TGTGCCAGCATTACCTTAGGAAACACCATATATTTT	CASITLGNTIYF